The 24 T cell receptor beta chains given below trace back to one sample, sequenced in a study of Graves' ophthalmopathy and Graves' hyperthyroidism. Amplification of TCR beta CDR3 regions used RNA transcripts. First-round RT-PCR employed HTBI primers, with a second-round multiplex PCR after it. TCRdb recomputed calls from the multiplex PCR reads with MiXCR, one row per CDR3 protein. The table shows hundreds of thousands of distinct CDR3 sequences, with 22% occurring only once. The sequenced material came from peripheral blood. Receptor source: a woman aged 18-29 years with stable Graves' hyperthyroidism. Some clones in this sample may be carry-over from other donors' samples.

This clonotype was picked up one time. V and J are TRBV19 and TRBJ1-5; TRBD1 matches at 7 bases. V shed 2 bases and J 8 bases; nucleotides not matched to a gene: 6. CDR1 is LNHDA, CDR2 SQIVND, per germline (reference sequence). The CDR3 contains 14 residues. CDR3 bases: TGTGCCAGTAGTATAATGAGGGGGCAAGAGCCCCAGCATTTT. Amino acids: CASSIMRGQEPQHF.

This clonotype was counted a few times. CDR3 nucleotides: TGCAGTGCTGATAGGGGGCTGAACACTGAAGCTTTCTTT. Translated: CSADRGLNTEAFF. This chain joins TRBV20-1 and TRBJ1-1, with 7 bases matching TRBD1. Per the germline V gene, CDR1 is DFQATT and CDR2 is SNEGSKA (reference sequence). This CDR3 contains 13 residues. Trimming removed 5 bases from V and 0 bases from J; junction bases left unmatched: 3.

Only a few counts were recorded for this clonotype. The chain combines TRBV12-3 or TRBV12-4 with TRBJ1-2; D is unresolved. Trimming cost V 0 bases and J 8 bases, with 10 bases left between them. The CDR3 extends over 13 amino acids. CDR3 sequence (DNA): TGTGCCAGCAGTTTAGCCCCAAGTAGGGGCTACACCTTC. The encoded protein is CASSLAPSRGYTF.

This clonotype occurred many times. The V call is TRBV12-3 or TRBV12-4, the J call TRBJ2-7; 9 nucleotides line up with TRBD1. This CDR3 region has 15 residues. V trimming: 7 bases; J trimming: 2 bases; junction bases outside the gene matches: 9. In DNA, the CDR3 is TGTGCCAGCACTCTCCACAGGACAGGGGCCTACGAGCAGTACTTC. Protein product: CASTLHRTGAYEQYF.

This clonotype was recorded at least ten times. The rearrangement uses TRBV6-1 and TRBJ1-5; 12 bases are a match to TRBD1. The CDR3 totals 14 residues. Germline V lookup: CDR1 MNHNS, CDR2 SASEGT. After removal of 6 bases from V and 6 bases from J, the junction contained 3 bases not matched to a gene. Written as DNA, the CDR3 is TGTGCCAGCAGGGGACAGGGGGCCGTTCAGCCCCAGCATTTT. Residues: CASRGQGAVQPQHF.

This chain uses TRBV29-1 with TRBJ2-2; no clear D gene. The CDR3 sequence is 12 residues long. The V and J ends lost 3 bases and 5 bases respectively, with 7 bases between them. Germline CDR1 reads SQVTM; CDR2 reads ANQGSEA. The CDR3 DNA reads TGCAGCGTTGACTCCGGGACCGGGGAGCTGTTTTTT. It yields the protein CSVDSGTGELFF.

In its sample, this clonotype was seen many times. V and J are TRBV6-2 or TRBV6-3 and TRBJ1-5, with D possibly matching TRBD1 (6 bases). Per germline, CDR1 MNHEY and CDR2 SVGEGT. Trimming removed 8 bases from V and 7 bases from J, with 21 bases in between. The CDR3 is made up of 15 amino acids. In DNA, the CDR3 is TGTGCCAGCGAAGGGGGTACAGGCTGGGGACAGCCCCAGCATTTT. Protein product: CASEGGTGWGQPQHF.

This clonotype was seen many times. J is TRBJ2-7 and V is TRBV27; 14 nucleotides agree with TRBD2. The length of the CDR3 is 18 residues. Germline V CDR1 and CDR2: MNHEY, SMNVEV (reference sequence). The trim removed 5 bases at V and 1 base at J, leaving 10 bases unmatched. The CDR3 region has the DNA TGTGCCAGCAGTAGTGGGACTAGCGGGAGCGAGCCTTCCTACGAGCAGTACTTC. As protein: CASSSGTSGSEPSYEQYF.

This clonotype was recorded at least ten times. The V and J genes are TRBV5-1 and TRBJ2-7; TRBD1 aligns across 9 bases. From germline, CDR1 is SGHRS and CDR2 YFSETQ. J lost 5 bases, V lost 4 bases, and 10 bases had no gene match. The CDR3 covers 15 residues. CDR3 nucleotides: TGCGCCAGCAGCCTGGGAGGGACAGGGCATGACGAGCAGTACTTC. Protein: CASSLGGTGHDEQYF.

This clonotype has ten or more counts. The chain is built from TRBV24-1 and TRBJ1-5, with TRBD1 matching 8 bases. The CDR3 is 14 residues long. CDR1 is KGHDR and CDR2 is SFDVKD in the germline V gene. Germline trimming cut 3 bases from V and 5 bases from J; bases unmatched to any gene: 2. The CDR3 protein is CATSDPRGHQPQHF. CDR3 coding DNA: TGTGCCACCAGTGATCCCAGGGGGCATCAGCCCCAGCATTTT.

This clonotype was observed many times. The genes are TRBV2 and TRBJ2-7, with TRBD2 matching 7 bases. With V trimmed by 1 base and J by 7 bases, 4 bases remained unmatched. The CDR3 covers 13 residues. Germline values: CDR1 SNHLY, CDR2 FYNNEI. The DNA of the CDR3 is TGTGCCAGCAGTGAAGTACTGCGGGGGGAGCAGTACTTC. It translates to CASSEVLRGEQYF.

V gene TRBV2 combines with J gene TRBJ2-2, with a tentative D call TRBD1 (6 bases). V was clipped by 2 bases and J by 2 bases, with 12 bases between them. Per germline, CDR1 SNHLY and CDR2 FYNNEI. The CDR3 loop spans 16 amino acids. This CDR3 is CASSEQGRGNTGELFF. The CDR3 nucleotides are TGTGCCAGCAGTGAACAGGGCAGGGGAAACACCGGGGAGCTGTTTTTT.

There are many counts of this clonotype. The chain joins TRBV5-5 to TRBJ2-5, with 9 bases lining up with TRBD1. Germline loops: CDR1 SGHKS, CDR2 YYEKEE (reference sequence). The CDR3 consists of 15 residues. The V and J ends lost 4 bases and 2 bases, in that order; junction bases with no gene match: 6. The CDR3 nucleotides read TGTGCCAGCAGCGACGGGACAGGGCCTCAAGAGACCCAGTACTTC. It specifies CASSDGTGPQETQYF.

This clonotype was seen ten or more times. J is TRBJ2-7 and V is TRBV29-1; D unresolved. Germline CDR1 reads SQVTM; CDR2 reads ANQGSEA. V lost 3 bases and J 0 bases, leaving 6 bases between the germline ends. The CDR3 spans 12 residues. In nucleotides, the CDR3 is TGCAGCGTTGAGGTGGGCTCCTACGAGCAGTACTTC. This encodes CSVEVGSYEQYF.

There are a few counts of this clonotype. With a much larger clone just one base away, this may be a read error. Since the CDR3 does not end with the conserved phenylalanine or tryptophan, this likely comes from a read error. This chain links TRBV6-5 with TRBJ2-5; no definite D call. The V end lost 6 bases, the J end lost 1 base, and 6 bases lay between the germline ends. The CDR3 extends over 12 amino acids. Germline V gene sequence: CDR1 MNHEY, CDR2 SVGAGI. The CDR3 here is CASSPIQETQYL. CDR3 DNA sequence: TGTGCCAGCAGCCCTATCCAAGAGACCCAGTACCTC.

Notes on this clonotype: At one end the junction does not follow the germline gene, possibly because of a read error. The chain links TRBV6-4 to TRBJ1-2; D is ambiguous. Germline-derived CDR1 and CDR2 are MRHNA and SNTAGT. The CDR3 is made up of 11 amino acids. The CDR3 coding sequence is TGTGCCAGCCGGAGGAACTATGGCTACAGCTTC. Amino acids: CASRRNYGYSF.

This clonotype has ten or more counts. The chain couples TRBV12-3 or TRBV12-4 to TRBJ1-1; 10 bases are a match to TRBD1. After removal of 1 base from V and 1 base from J, the junction contained 0 bases not matched to a gene. The CDR3 covers 15 residues. This CDR3 reads CASSLGDRGNTEAFF. The CDR3 nucleotides are TGTGCCAGCAGTTTAGGGGACAGGGGGAACACTGAAGCTTTCTTT.

Regarding this clonotype: Likely a read error: the CDR3 ends without its conserved phenylalanine or tryptophan. The CDR3 DNA sequence: TGTGCCAGCAGTACCGGGACATCAGGTGCCCAGCATTAT. It specifies CASSTGTSGAQHY. V gene TRBV6-1 combines with J gene TRBJ1-5; D perhaps matches TRBD1 (6 bases). The CDR3 consists of 13 residues. The V and J ends lost 5 bases and 11 bases respectively, with 16 bases between them. Germline CDR1 reads MNHNS; CDR2 reads SASEGT.

At least ten counts were recorded for this clonotype. The chain couples TRBV6-2 or TRBV6-3 to TRBJ1-1; D uncertain. V lost 0 bases, J lost 0 bases, and 5 bases lay in between. Germline V gene lookup returns CDR1 MNHEY and CDR2 SVGEGT. The CDR3 is 14 amino acids. CDR3 sequence reads: CASSYSWVNTEAFF. CDR3 DNA: TGTGCCAGCAGTTACTCTTGGGTGAACACTGAAGCTTTCTTT.

This clonotype was observed at least ten times. V is TRBV11-2 and J is TRBJ2-2, with D possibly being TRBD2 (6 bases). The germline gives CDR1 SGHAT, CDR2 FQNNGV. V shed 1 base and J shed 2 bases, with 11 bases lying between them. The CDR3 length is 16 residues. The CDR3 bases are TGTGCCAGCAGCTTAGTGGGGGGAGGTAACACCGGGGAGCTGTTTTTT. This sequence encodes CASSLVGGGNTGELFF.

The V and J genes are TRBV12-3 or TRBV12-4 and TRBJ2-2, with a weak D call TRBD1 (6 bases). V lost 6 bases and J lost 3, with 14 bases in between. The CDR3 runs to 15 residues. For the CDR3, the DNA is TGTGCCAGCAGCCCAGCGGACAGAGACACCGGGGAGCTGTTTTTT. This sequence encodes CASSPADRDTGELFF.

Ten or more counts support this clonotype. The rearrangement uses TRBV27 and TRBJ2-7; TRBD2 aligns across 13 bases. The germline gives CDR1 MNHEY, CDR2 SMNVEV (reference sequence). V was pared by 4 bases and J by 6 bases, with 6 bases of the junction left unmatched. The CDR3 covers 15 residues. CDR3 region: CASSSRTSGSFEQYF. The CDR3 DNA reads as TGTGCCAGCAGTTCACGGACTAGCGGGAGTTTCGAGCAGTACTTC.

There are many counts of this clonotype. A much larger clone is a single base away; this may be a read error. The rearrangement uses TRBV15 and TRBJ1-2, with D perhaps TRBD1 (6 bases). Germline V CDR1 and CDR2: LNHNV, YYDKDF (reference sequence). The CDR3 spans 14 residues. CDR3 DNA: TGTGCCACCAGCAGAGCTAGGACAGCTTATGGCCACACCTTC. Protein sequence: CATSRARTAYGHTF.

Notes on this clonotype: Since the CDR3 does not end with the conserved phenylalanine or tryptophan, this likely comes from a read error. The CDR3 DNA is TGTGCCAGTAGTATATCGGATAGCGGGAGAGCGAACACCGGGGAGCTGTTTTTG. Protein sequence: CASSISDSGRANTGELFL. The chain is built from TRBV19 and TRBJ2-2; 9 nucleotides agree with TRBD2. Germline V gives CDR1 LNHDA, CDR2 SQIVND (reference sequence). This CDR3 contains 18 residues. Trimming at V came to 2 bases and at J to 0 bases, leaving 7 bases not matched to a gene.